This is a list of T cell receptor beta chains from one sample in a study of CXCR3-negative and CXCR3-positive naive CD8 T cells. For each CDR3 protein, TCRdb gives one entry from its re-call of the 5' RACE reads, without DNA. The sample totals about 110,000 distinct CDR3 sequences. The sample comprised naive CXCR3+ CD8+ T cells from blood. The receptors derive from a human donor in good health. Some clones in this sample may be carry-over from other donors' samples. Each CDR3 is given with its conserved first and last residue. Fields, in order: J gene, V gene, CDR3 protein.

j_gene: TRBJ2-5
v_gene: TRBV7-9
CDR3aa: CASSSRDSSRETQYF

j_gene: TRBJ2-2
v_gene: TRBV25-1
CDR3aa: CASSDPSGSAGELFF

j_gene: TRBJ2-1
v_gene: TRBV20-1
CDR3aa: CSARDLPTTYNEQFF

j_gene: TRBJ1-1
v_gene: TRBV6-1
CDR3aa: CASIETGGGEAFF

j_gene: TRBJ2-3
v_gene: TRBV7-8
CDR3aa: CASSLAGGPTDTQYF

j_gene: TRBJ2-5
v_gene: TRBV9
CDR3aa: CASGDSFQETQYF

j_gene: TRBJ1-1
v_gene: TRBV19
CDR3aa: CAVRKTGNTEAFF

j_gene: TRBJ1-2
v_gene: TRBV29-1
CDR3aa: CSVEDRTRGYGYTF

j_gene: TRBJ1-2
v_gene: TRBV6-5
CDR3aa: CASSPGADGYTF

j_gene: TRBJ1-5
v_gene: TRBV15
CDR3aa: CATSRGRQGGNQPQHF

j_gene: TRBJ2-2
v_gene: TRBV28
CDR3aa: CASSFLHGRGELFF

j_gene: TRBJ2-7
v_gene: TRBV5-1
CDR3aa: CASSSGTRYYEQYF

j_gene: TRBJ2-7
v_gene: TRBV14
CDR3aa: CASSERAIVVYQYEQYF

j_gene: TRBJ2-1
v_gene: TRBV7-8
CDR3aa: CASSLGPPSYNEQFF